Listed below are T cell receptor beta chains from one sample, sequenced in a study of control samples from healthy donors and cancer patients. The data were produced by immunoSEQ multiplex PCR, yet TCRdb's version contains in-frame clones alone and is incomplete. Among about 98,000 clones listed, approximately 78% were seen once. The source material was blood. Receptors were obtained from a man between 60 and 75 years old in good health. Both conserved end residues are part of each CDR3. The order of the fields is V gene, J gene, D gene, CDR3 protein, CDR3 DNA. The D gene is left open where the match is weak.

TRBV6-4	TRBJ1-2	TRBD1	CASSGGQGRNYGYTF	TGTGCCAGCAGTGGGGGACAGGGTCGGAACTATGGCTACACCTTC
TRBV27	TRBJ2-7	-	CASSLRVGPTLYEQYF	TGTGCCAGCAGTTTAAGAGTTGGACCAACCCTCTACGAGCAGTACTTC
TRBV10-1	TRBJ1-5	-	CASSEFPGVGQPQHF	TGCGCCAGCAGTGAGTTTCCAGGGGTTGGGCAGCCCCAGCATTTT
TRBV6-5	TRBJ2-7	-	CASSPRRATYEQYF	TGTGCCAGCAGCCCCCGGCGGGCCACCTACGAGCAGTACTTC
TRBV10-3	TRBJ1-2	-	CAIRPPTGSNYGYTF	TGTGCCATCAGACCCCCGACAGGTTCTAACTATGGCTACACCTTC
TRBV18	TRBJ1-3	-	CASSPEGQFSGNTIYF	TGTGCCAGCTCACCGGAGGGGCAGTTCTCTGGAAACACCATATATTTT
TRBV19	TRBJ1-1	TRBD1	CASTLTGPRTEAFF	TGTGCCAGTACCCTGACAGGGCCCCGCACTGAAGCTTTCTTT
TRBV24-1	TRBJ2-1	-	CAPPRGILVDEQFF	TGTGCCCCCCCCCGGGGTATCCTTGTGGATGAGCAGTTCTTC
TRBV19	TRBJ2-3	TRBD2	CASSTGLAGTDTQYF	TGTGCCAGTAGTACGGGACTAGCGGGCACAGATACGCAGTATTTT
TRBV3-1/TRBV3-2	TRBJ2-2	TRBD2	CASSQDTSGAGTGELFF	TGTGCCAGCAGCCAAGATACTAGCGGGGCTGGCACCGGGGAGCTGTTTTTT
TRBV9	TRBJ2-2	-	CATTPNTGELFF	TGTGCCACCACCCCGAACACCGGGGAGCTGTTTTTT
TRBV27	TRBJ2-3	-	CASRTLLRQAQSTQYF	TGTGCCAGCCGTACCCTCCTAAGACAGGCCCAGTCTACGCAGTATTTT
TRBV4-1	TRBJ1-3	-	CASSPTLWDPGNTIYF	TGCGCCAGCAGCCCGACCTTGTGGGATCCCGGAAACACCATATATTTT
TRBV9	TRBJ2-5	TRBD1	CASSSNPGQGQETQYF	TGTGCCAGCAGCTCAAACCCGGGACAGGGACAGGAGACCCAGTACTTC
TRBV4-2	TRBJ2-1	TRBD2	CASSQYPLAENYNEQFF	TGTGCCAGCAGCCAATACCCTCTAGCGGAGAATTACAATGAGCAGTTCTTC
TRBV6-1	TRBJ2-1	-	CASSGPELVDYNEQFF	TGTGCCAGCAGTGGCCCGGAGCTCGTCGACTACAATGAGCAGTTCTTC